This is a list of T cell receptor beta chains from one sample in a study of blood T cell repertoires in COVID-19. Some clones are missing from TCRdb's copy, which holds only in-frame ones; the method was immunoSEQ multiplex PCR. This table holds fewer than 400,000 clones, 88% found once. Material: PBMCs or T cells enriched from blood (not recorded which). These receptor sequences come from a man aged 30 to 39 who had recovered from COVID-19. CDR3s include the opening cysteine and the closing phenylalanine or tryptophan. The order of the fields is D gene, clone size, J gene, V gene, CDR3 protein, CDR3 DNA. The D gene is left open where the match is weak. Rows may omit the clone size; those that give it use once, few, many or a size class.

D gene: -
clone size: -
J gene: TRBJ2-7
V gene: TRBV5-6
CDR3 protein: CASSFQVTSYEQYF
CDR3 DNA: TGTGCCAGCAGCTTCCAGGTTACCTCCTACGAGCAGTACTTC

D gene: TRBD1
clone size: -
J gene: TRBJ2-4
V gene: TRBV11-2
CDR3 protein: CASSPKDRFLKNIQYF
CDR3 DNA: TGTGCCAGCAGCCCAAAGGACAGGTTTCTCAAAAACATTCAGTACTTC

D gene: TRBD1
clone size: -
J gene: TRBJ1-1
V gene: TRBV7-3
CDR3 protein: CASSLTGDRVEFF
CDR3 DNA: TGTGCCAGCAGCTTAACGGGGGACAGGGTCGAGTTCTTT

D gene: -
clone size: -
J gene: TRBJ1-5
V gene: TRBV3-1/TRBV3-2
CDR3 protein: CASSQDSLRGIGNQPQHF
CDR3 DNA: TGTGCCAGCAGCCAAGATTCGTTGCGGGGAATAGGCAATCAGCCCCAGCATTTT

D gene: -
clone size: -
J gene: TRBJ2-7
V gene: TRBV6-5
CDR3 protein: CASSYATRTFSYEQYF
CDR3 DNA: TGTGCCAGCAGTTACGCCACAAGAACGTTCTCCTACGAGCAGTACTTC

D gene: TRBD1
clone size: -
J gene: TRBJ1-5
V gene: TRBV19
CDR3 protein: CASSIGGWTGKGYSNQPQHF
CDR3 DNA: TGTGCCAGTAGTATAGGGGGATGGACAGGCAAGGGTTATAGCAATCAGCCCCAGCATTTT

D gene: TRBD1
clone size: -
J gene: TRBJ2-7
V gene: TRBV15
CDR3 protein: CATSRERQGVVYEQYF
CDR3 DNA: TGTGCCACCAGCAGAGAGAGGCAGGGGGTGGTCTACGAGCAGTACTTC

D gene: TRBD2
clone size: -
J gene: TRBJ2-5
V gene: TRBV7-9
CDR3 protein: CASSSNPGGTRETQYF
CDR3 DNA: TGTGCCAGCAGCTCCAACCCGGGGGGGACCAGGGAGACCCAGTACTTC

D gene: -
clone size: -
J gene: TRBJ2-3
V gene: TRBV19
CDR3 protein: CASSIGEAANTQYF
CDR3 DNA: TGTGCCAGTAGTATTGGGGAGGCGGCGAATACGCAGTATTTT

D gene: TRBD1
clone size: -
J gene: TRBJ2-7
V gene: TRBV11-2
CDR3 protein: CASRIGQGYYEQYF
CDR3 DNA: TGTGCCAGCAGGATCGGACAGGGGTACTACGAGCAGTACTTC

D gene: -
clone size: -
J gene: TRBJ2-2
V gene: TRBV29-1
CDR3 protein: CSAGGNTGELFF
CDR3 DNA: TGCAGCGCCGGGGGGAACACCGGGGAGCTGTTTTTT

D gene: TRBD1
clone size: -
J gene: TRBJ1-6
V gene: TRBV11-2
CDR3 protein: CASSLTPGQGVSPLHF
CDR3 DNA: TGTGCCAGCAGCTTGACTCCGGGACAGGGGGTCTCACCCCTCCACTTT

D gene: -
clone size: -
J gene: TRBJ2-7
V gene: TRBV27
CDR3 protein: CASSLRAGNDEQYF
CDR3 DNA: TGTGCCAGCAGTTTAAGGGCAGGGAATGACGAGCAGTACTTC

D gene: -
clone size: -
J gene: TRBJ2-2
V gene: TRBV19
CDR3 protein: CASSGFGTNTGELFF
CDR3 DNA: TGTGCCAGTAGTGGATTTGGGACTAACACCGGGGAGCTGTTTTTT

D gene: TRBD1
clone size: -
J gene: TRBJ2-7
V gene: TRBV11-2
CDR3 protein: CASSLLQGAGDEQYF
CDR3 DNA: TGTGCCAGCAGCCTCCTACAGGGGGCCGGAGACGAGCAGTACTTC

D gene: TRBD2
clone size: -
J gene: TRBJ2-5
V gene: TRBV24-1
CDR3 protein: CATASGAASRAQYF
CDR3 DNA: TGTGCCACCGCAAGCGGGGCCGCCTCCAGGGCCCAGTACTTC

D gene: TRBD1
clone size: -
J gene: TRBJ1-1
V gene: TRBV2
CDR3 protein: CASDTGQGGTEAFF
CDR3 DNA: TGTGCCAGCGACACGGGACAGGGGGGCACTGAAGCTTTCTTT

D gene: TRBD1
clone size: -
J gene: TRBJ1-5
V gene: TRBV27
CDR3 protein: CASSQGTGTNQPQHF
CDR3 DNA: TGTGCCAGCAGCCAGGGGACAGGGACCAATCAGCCCCAGCATTTT

D gene: -
clone size: -
J gene: TRBJ1-2
V gene: TRBV27
CDR3 protein: CASSLRVNYGYTF
CDR3 DNA: TGTGCCAGCAGTTTAAGAGTTAACTATGGCTACACCTTC

D gene: -
clone size: -
J gene: TRBJ2-7
V gene: TRBV6-5
CDR3 protein: CASSYSTGATSYEQYF
CDR3 DNA: TGTGCCAGCAGTTACTCGACCGGAGCAACCAGCTACGAGCAGTACTTC

D gene: TRBD1
clone size: -
J gene: TRBJ1-2
V gene: TRBV5-4
CDR3 protein: CASSLPQGAANYGYTF
CDR3 DNA: TGTGCCAGCAGCTTACCACAGGGGGCTGCTAACTATGGCTACACCTTC

D gene: TRBD2
clone size: -
J gene: TRBJ2-1
V gene: TRBV11-1
CDR3 protein: CASSSRWGGWDNEQFF
CDR3 DNA: TGTGCCAGCAGCTCCAGATGGGGGGGGTGGGACAATGAGCAGTTCTTC

D gene: -
clone size: -
J gene: TRBJ2-2
V gene: TRBV6-5
CDR3 protein: CASSYRREVTGELFF
CDR3 DNA: TGTGCCAGCAGTTACAGGAGGGAGGTCACCGGGGAGCTGTTTTTT

D gene: TRBD1
clone size: -
J gene: TRBJ2-1
V gene: TRBV18
CDR3 protein: CASSPGTEEQFF
CDR3 DNA: TGTGCCAGCTCACCTGGGACAGAGGAGCAGTTCTTC

D gene: TRBD1
clone size: once
J gene: TRBJ1-2
V gene: TRBV12-3/TRBV12-4
CDR3 protein: CASSPGGYYGYTF
CDR3 DNA: TGTGCCAGCAGTCCAGGGGGCTACTATGGCTACACCTTC

D gene: -
clone size: -
J gene: TRBJ1-2
V gene: TRBV30
CDR3 protein: CAWSRLEGDYGYTF
CDR3 DNA: TGTGCCTGGAGTCGACTCGAGGGAGACTATGGCTACACCTTC

D gene: -
clone size: -
J gene: TRBJ1-1
V gene: TRBV20-1
CDR3 protein: CSARDSGAFF
CDR3 DNA: TGCAGTGCTAGAGATTCGGGAGCTTTCTTT

D gene: -
clone size: -
J gene: TRBJ1-2
V gene: TRBV9
CDR3 protein: CASSVGGPKNYGYTF
CDR3 DNA: TGTGCCAGCAGCGTCGGGGGGCCCAAGAACTATGGCTACACCTTC

D gene: -
clone size: -
J gene: TRBJ2-3
V gene: TRBV5-1
CDR3 protein: CASSPTPGLHTDTQYF
CDR3 DNA: TGCGCCAGCAGCCCGACGCCGGGACTGCACACAGATACGCAGTATTTT

D gene: TRBD1
clone size: -
J gene: TRBJ1-1
V gene: TRBV5-1
CDR3 protein: CASSPGGTGGPEAFF
CDR3 DNA: TGCGCCAGCAGCCCGGGTGGGACAGGGGGCCCTGAAGCTTTCTTT

D gene: TRBD1
clone size: few
J gene: TRBJ1-2
V gene: TRBV19
CDR3 protein: CASRVATGGSYGYTF
CDR3 DNA: TGTGCCAGTAGGGTTGCGACAGGGGGCAGCTATGGCTACACCTTC

D gene: -
clone size: -
J gene: TRBJ1-2
V gene: TRBV27
CDR3 protein: CASSPSGTIYGYTF
CDR3 DNA: TGTGCCAGCAGTCCCTCCGGGACAATCTATGGCTACACCTTC

D gene: -
clone size: few
J gene: TRBJ2-7
V gene: TRBV21-1
CDR3 protein: CASSKRLAERGYEQYF
CDR3 DNA: TGTGCCAGCAGCAAACGGCTAGCGGAGAGAGGGTACGAGCAGTACTTC

D gene: -
clone size: -
J gene: TRBJ2-3
V gene: TRBV9
CDR3 protein: CASSVGHYTDTQYF
CDR3 DNA: TGTGCCAGCAGCGTCGGACACTACACAGATACGCAGTATTTT

D gene: -
clone size: once
J gene: TRBJ1-1
V gene: TRBV5-1
CDR3 protein: CASSLGQEAFF
CDR3 DNA: TGCGCCAGCAGCTTGGGGCAAGAAGCTTTCTTT

D gene: TRBD2
clone size: -
J gene: TRBJ2-7
V gene: TRBV5-1
CDR3 protein: CASSLTSGGAYEQYF
CDR3 DNA: TGCGCCAGCAGCTTAACTAGCGGGGGGGCCTACGAGCAGTACTTC

D gene: -
clone size: -
J gene: TRBJ2-1
V gene: TRBV5-1
CDR3 protein: CASSEEGTYNEQFF
CDR3 DNA: TGCGCCAGCAGTGAGGAGGGGACGTACAATGAGCAGTTCTTC

D gene: TRBD1
clone size: -
J gene: TRBJ1-4
V gene: TRBV5-1
CDR3 protein: CASSFGQGDEKLFF
CDR3 DNA: TGCGCCAGCAGCTTTGGGCAGGGGGATGAAAAACTGTTTTTT

D gene: -
clone size: -
J gene: TRBJ1-2
V gene: TRBV4-1
CDR3 protein: CASSQDADGQNYGYTF
CDR3 DNA: TGCGCCAGCAGCCAAGATGCGGACGGACAGAACTATGGCTACACCTTC

D gene: -
clone size: few
J gene: TRBJ1-1
V gene: TRBV19
CDR3 protein: CASSGYLRRQAGTEAFF
CDR3 DNA: TGTGCCAGTAGCGGTTACTTACGGCGCCAAGCGGGCACTGAAGCTTTCTTT

D gene: TRBD1
clone size: -
J gene: TRBJ2-7
V gene: TRBV12-3/TRBV12-4
CDR3 protein: CASSLRGLHEQYF
CDR3 DNA: TGTGCCAGCAGTTTAAGGGGGCTACACGAGCAGTACTTC

D gene: -
clone size: once
J gene: TRBJ1-2
V gene: TRBV14
CDR3 protein: CASSRQGMDGYTF
CDR3 DNA: TGTGCCAGCAGTCGGCAGGGGATGGATGGCTACACCTTC

D gene: -
clone size: -
J gene: TRBJ1-6
V gene: TRBV19
CDR3 protein: CASSIDPGLLEPLHF
CDR3 DNA: TGTGCCAGTAGTATAGATCCGGGACTGCTAGAGCCCCTCCACTTT

D gene: TRBD2
clone size: -
J gene: TRBJ2-1
V gene: TRBV7-2
CDR3 protein: CASSLYGSGFPNEQFF
CDR3 DNA: TGTGCCAGCAGCTTATACGGTAGCGGGTTCCCCAATGAGCAGTTCTTC

D gene: TRBD1
clone size: -
J gene: TRBJ1-1
V gene: TRBV28
CDR3 protein: CASSPGTEYTEAFF
CDR3 DNA: TGTGCCAGCAGCCCCGGGACAGAGTACACTGAAGCTTTCTTT

D gene: TRBD1
clone size: few
J gene: TRBJ2-7
V gene: TRBV7-9
CDR3 protein: CASSLAGTGAYEQYF
CDR3 DNA: TGTGCCAGCAGCTTGGCCGGGACAGGGGCCTACGAGCAGTACTTC

D gene: TRBD2
clone size: -
J gene: TRBJ2-5
V gene: TRBV10-3
CDR3 protein: CATGEAGSQETQYF
CDR3 DNA: TGTGCCACCGGCGAAGCGGGGAGCCAAGAGACCCAGTACTTC

D gene: TRBD1
clone size: -
J gene: TRBJ1-4
V gene: TRBV15
CDR3 protein: CATSGGQGAHEKLFF
CDR3 DNA: TGTGCCACCAGCGGGGGACAGGGGGCACATGAAAAACTGTTTTTT

D gene: TRBD1
clone size: -
J gene: TRBJ2-5
V gene: TRBV28
CDR3 protein: CATGTARGTQYF
CDR3 DNA: TGTGCCACTGGGACAGCTCGGGGGACCCAGTACTTC

D gene: TRBD2
clone size: -
J gene: TRBJ2-1
V gene: TRBV24-1
CDR3 protein: CATSDFYGGGRNEQFF
CDR3 DNA: TGTGCCACCAGTGATTTCTACGGGGGGGGTCGCAATGAGCAGTTCTTC

D gene: -
clone size: -
J gene: TRBJ1-1
V gene: TRBV11-3
CDR3 protein: CASSPPGTPEAAFF
CDR3 DNA: TGTGCCAGCAGCCCACCGGGAACCCCTGAAGCTGCTTTCTTT

D gene: -
clone size: few
J gene: TRBJ1-5
V gene: TRBV19
CDR3 protein: CATPGIFSNQPQHF
CDR3 DNA: TGTGCCACACCCGGGATTTTTAGCAATCAGCCCCAGCATTTT

D gene: -
clone size: -
J gene: TRBJ1-4
V gene: TRBV6-5
CDR3 protein: CASSLWYSTNEKLFF
CDR3 DNA: TGTGCCAGCAGTTTATGGTACTCAACTAATGAAAAACTGTTTTTT

D gene: -
clone size: -
J gene: TRBJ2-3
V gene: TRBV3-1/TRBV3-2
CDR3 protein: CASSPMEWGVLTDTQYF
CDR3 DNA: TGTGCCAGCAGCCCCATGGAGTGGGGGGTCCTCACAGATACGCAGTATTTT

D gene: -
clone size: -
J gene: TRBJ1-3
V gene: TRBV5-5
CDR3 protein: CASSIRRSSGNTIYF
CDR3 DNA: TGTGCCAGCAGCATACGACGGAGCTCTGGAAACACCATATATTTT

D gene: -
clone size: -
J gene: TRBJ2-6
V gene: TRBV4-2
CDR3 protein: CASSQDWSGSGANVLTF
CDR3 DNA: TGTGCCAGCAGCCAAGATTGGTCGGGGTCTGGGGCCAACGTCCTGACTTTC

D gene: TRBD1
clone size: once
J gene: TRBJ2-2
V gene: TRBV6-4
CDR3 protein: CASSWTGDTGELFF
CDR3 DNA: TGTGCCAGCAGTTGGACAGGGGACACCGGGGAGCTGTTTTTT